This T cell receptor (beta chain) was captured in a study of T cells in Graves' hyperthyroidism and ophthalmopathy. Individuals with ophthalmopathy presented a Clinical Activity Score of at least 3, a NOSPECS grade of at least 4 and a duration under 3 months. Germline V gene lookup returns CDR1 SQVTM and CDR2 ANQGSEA. The V end was cut by 4 bases, the J end by 6 bases, with 14 bases between. The CDR3 extends over 13 amino acids. This clonotype occurred a few times. From RNA transcripts, TCR beta CDR3 regions were amplified. An initial round of RT-PCR targeting the TCR CDR3 relied on the HTBI primer set. TCRdb passed the multiplex PCR reads through MiXCR, listing each CDR3 protein once. The table shows hundreds of thousands of distinct CDR3 sequences, with roughly 22% occurring only once.

The origin of this receptor is an older woman with Graves' ophthalmopathy. This chain joins TRBV29-1 and TRBJ2-3; tentative D call: TRBD1 (5 bases). The sample taken for sequencing was blood. CDR3 DNA: TGCAGCGTTGGCAGGGTGGTGGATGATACGCAGTATTTT. It specifies CSVGRVVDDTQYF.